This record covers a single T cell receptor (beta chain). The antigen remains unidentified. It was with 60 Vbeta and 13 Jbeta primers that the PCR ran. Libraries were prepared by immunoSEQ multiplex PCR; TCRdb keeps only in-frame clonotypes and omits some of them. The table includes approximately 46,000 clones, roughly 76% detected once. This record belongs to a study of cytomegalovirus exposure and HLA in healthy donors. The study, taken as a whole, reports: Researchers reported in a later analysis that a missense DCLRE1C variant was tied to TCR beta V- and J-gene trimming. Earlier findings revealed that most TCR beta V segments proved productive either about 87% or about 30% of the time. Some highly shared sequence variants likely arose as a pipeline artifact. Reportedly, fewer N-insertions than the approximately 700-donor mean appeared in an Asian-associated ancestry cluster in a later analysis.

The sample comprised PBMCs. The TCR sequence derives from a man aged 30 to 39 in good health and CMV-seronegative.

The CDR3 here is CAISDSVWEQYF. The CDR3 DNA reads as TGTGCCATCAGTGATAGTGTGTGGGAGCAGTACTTC. The V gene is TRBV10-3, the J gene TRBJ2-7, with D hard to call. The CDR3 runs 12 residues. V lost 3 bases and J lost 7, with 10 bases in between. Germline CDR1 and CDR2: ENHRY and SYGVKD.